Listed here are 8 T cell receptor beta chains from one sample, sequenced in a study of cytotoxic CD8 clonotypes in ibrutinib-treated CLL. The method was immunoSEQ multiplex PCR; TCRdb's version includes in-frame clones alone and lacks a portion of them. The sample holds about 130,000 clones; around three quarters are singletons and the top ten take roughly 13%. The source was PBMCs, collected after 12 months of ibrutinib treatment. The receptors stem from a human donor with chronic lymphocytic leukemia.

The rearrangement uses TRBV19 and TRBJ2-7; D gene unclear. CDR1 is LNHDA, CDR2 SQIVND, per germline (reference sequence). This CDR3 spans 14 amino acids. The V gene lost 1 base and the J gene lost 6 bases, with 13 bases spanning the gap. The CDR3 is CASSIVFKGPEQYF. CDR3 DNA sequence: TGTGCCAGTAGTATAGTTTTCAAGGGTCCCGAGCAGTACTTC.

This clone was found a few times. This chain links TRBV6-6 with TRBJ2-3, with TRBD1 as a possible D gene (5 bases). The CDR3 runs 14 residues. Trimming shortened V by 2 bases and J by 3 bases, and 9 bases separated the two germline ends. CDR1 MNHNY and CDR2 SVGAGI come from the germline V gene (reference sequence). CDR3 DNA sequence: TGTGCCAGCAGTTACCGCCCAGGGACAGATACGCAGTATTTT. Translation: CASSYRPGTDTQYF.

The chain uses TRBV7-2 and TRBJ1-2, with no clear D. The V and J ends lost 5 bases and 3 bases respectively, with 10 bases between them. Germline V lookup: CDR1 SGHTA, CDR2 FQGNSA. The CDR3 extends over 13 amino acids. In DNA form, the CDR3 reads TGTGCCAGCAGCAAGCGGGTCTACTATGGCTACACCTTC. Amino acid sequence: CASSKRVYYGYTF.

The table lists this clone with a few counts. V gene TRBV28 combines with J gene TRBJ2-7; weak D call: TRBD2 (6 bases). V was trimmed by 5 bases and J by 3 bases, leaving 8 bases between them. The CDR3 is made up of 12 amino acids. Germline-derived CDR1 and CDR2 are MDHEN and SYDVKM. Here the CDR3 DNA reads TGTGCCAGCAGTCCGGGACTCTACGAGCAGTACTTC. Translating gives CASSPGLYEQYF. Together with reference TRBV28 and TRBJ2-7, the CDR3 gives the full variable domain: DVKVTQSSRYLVKRTGEKVFLECVQDMDHENMFWYRQDPGLGLRLIYFSYDVKMKEKGDIPEGYSVSREKKERFSLILESASTNQTSMYLCASSPGLYEQYFGPGTRLTVT.

The chain joins TRBV2 to TRBJ1-1; no firm D call. Trimming shortened V by 8 bases and J by 0 bases, and 4 bases separated the two germline ends. CDR1 SNHLY and CDR2 FYNNEI come from the germline V gene. The CDR3 is 11 amino acids. The CDR3 loop is CASGVNTEAFF. The CDR3 DNA follows: TGTGCCAGCGGGGTGAACACTGAAGCTTTCTTT.

The rearrangement uses TRBV18 and TRBJ1-3, with D uncertain. In germline, CDR1 is KGHSH, CDR2 LQKENI. The CDR3 consists of 17 residues. V was cut by 3 bases and J by 0 bases, with 15 bases left in between. The CDR3 DNA follows: TGTGCCAGCTCACCCCGACAAGGAGCCCACTCTGGAAACACCATATATTTT. Its translation: CASSPRQGAHSGNTIYF.

The genes are TRBV28 and TRBJ1-2, with a tentative D call TRBD1 (6 bases). This CDR3 is 12 amino acids long. Trimming removed 3 bases from V and 8 bases from J, with 10 bases in between. Germline V gene data show CDR1 as MDHEN and CDR2 as SYDVKM. CDR3 in DNA: TGTGCCAGCAGTTTTTCTGGGGGCGGCTACACCTTC. Encoded protein: CASSFSGGGYTF.

This clone was recorded only once. V usage is TRBV2 and J usage is TRBJ2-7; D unclear. Germline V gene lookup returns CDR1 SNHLY and CDR2 FYNNEI. The CDR3 has 13 residues. Trimming cost V 4 bases and J 5 bases, with 12 bases left between them. The CDR3 DNA reads as TGTGCCAGCAGTGGTTTCGGTATCAACGAGCAGTACTTC. Its translation is CASSGFGINEQYF.